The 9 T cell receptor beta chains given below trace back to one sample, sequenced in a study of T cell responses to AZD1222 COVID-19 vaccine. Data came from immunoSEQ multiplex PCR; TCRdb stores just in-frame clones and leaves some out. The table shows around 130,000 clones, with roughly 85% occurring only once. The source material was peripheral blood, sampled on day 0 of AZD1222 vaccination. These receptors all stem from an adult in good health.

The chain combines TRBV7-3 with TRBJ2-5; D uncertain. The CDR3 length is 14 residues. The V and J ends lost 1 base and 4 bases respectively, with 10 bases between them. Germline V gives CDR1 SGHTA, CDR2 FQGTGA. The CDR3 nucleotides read TGTGCCAGCAGCTTAAGGGGTGGGCGAGAGACCCAGTACTTC. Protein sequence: CASSLRGGRETQYF.

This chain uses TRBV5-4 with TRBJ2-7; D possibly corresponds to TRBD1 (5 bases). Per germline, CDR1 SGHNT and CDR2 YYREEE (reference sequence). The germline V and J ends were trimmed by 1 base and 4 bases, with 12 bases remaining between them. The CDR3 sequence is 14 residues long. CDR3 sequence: CASSLNRQYYEQYF. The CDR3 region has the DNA TGTGCCAGCAGCTTGAATCGACAGTATTACGAGCAGTACTTC.

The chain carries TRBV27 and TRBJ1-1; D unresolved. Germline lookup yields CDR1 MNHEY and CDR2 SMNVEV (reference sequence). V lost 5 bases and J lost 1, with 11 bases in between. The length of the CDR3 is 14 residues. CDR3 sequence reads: CASSTRIRNTEAFF. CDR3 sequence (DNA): TGTGCCAGCAGTACGCGGATTAGGAACACTGAAGCTTTCTTT.

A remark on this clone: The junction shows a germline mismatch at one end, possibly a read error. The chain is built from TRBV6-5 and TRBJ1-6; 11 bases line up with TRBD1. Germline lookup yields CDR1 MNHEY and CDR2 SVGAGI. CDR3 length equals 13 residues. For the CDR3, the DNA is TGCTCGACCGGGACAGGGGGTAATTCACCCCTCCACTTT. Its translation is CSTGTGGNSPLHF.

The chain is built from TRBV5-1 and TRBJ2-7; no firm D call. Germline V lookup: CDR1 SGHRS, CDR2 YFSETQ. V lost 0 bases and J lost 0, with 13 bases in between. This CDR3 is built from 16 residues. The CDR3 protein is CASSLASDGVSYEQYF. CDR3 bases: TGCGCCAGCAGCTTGGCCTCGGACGGAGTCTCCTACGAGCAGTACTTC.

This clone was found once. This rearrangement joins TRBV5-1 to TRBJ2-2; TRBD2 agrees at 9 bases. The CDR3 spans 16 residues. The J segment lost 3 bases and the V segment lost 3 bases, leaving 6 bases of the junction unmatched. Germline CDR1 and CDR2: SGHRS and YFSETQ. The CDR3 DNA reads TGCGCCAGCAGCTCGCGCGGGGGGGCGGACACCGGGGAGCTGTTTTTT. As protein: CASSSRGGADTGELFF.

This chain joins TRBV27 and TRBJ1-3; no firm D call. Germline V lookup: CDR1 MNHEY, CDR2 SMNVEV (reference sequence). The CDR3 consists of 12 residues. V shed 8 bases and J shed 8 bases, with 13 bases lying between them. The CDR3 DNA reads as TGTGCCAGCCAAGGGCGGTCGCACACCATATATTTT. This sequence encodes CASQGRSHTIYF.

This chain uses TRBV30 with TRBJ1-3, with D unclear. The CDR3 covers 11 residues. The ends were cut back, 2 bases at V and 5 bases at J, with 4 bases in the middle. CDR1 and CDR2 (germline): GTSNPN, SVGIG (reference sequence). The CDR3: CAWSTRNTIYF. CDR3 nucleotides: TGTGCCTGGAGTACGCGAAACACCATATATTTT.

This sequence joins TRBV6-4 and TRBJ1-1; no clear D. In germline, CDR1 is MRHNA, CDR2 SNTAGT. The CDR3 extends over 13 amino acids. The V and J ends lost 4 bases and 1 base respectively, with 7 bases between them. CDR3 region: CASSGQPNTEAFF. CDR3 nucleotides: TGTGCCAGCAGTGGGCAACCGAACACTGAAGCTTTCTTT.